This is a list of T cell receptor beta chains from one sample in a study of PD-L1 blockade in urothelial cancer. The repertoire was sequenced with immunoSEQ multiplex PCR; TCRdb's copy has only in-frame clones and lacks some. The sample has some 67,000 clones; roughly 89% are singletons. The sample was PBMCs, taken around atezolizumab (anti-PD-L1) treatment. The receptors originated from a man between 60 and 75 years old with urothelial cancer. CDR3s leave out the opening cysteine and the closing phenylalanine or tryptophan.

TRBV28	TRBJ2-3	ASSLWLAVTDTQY
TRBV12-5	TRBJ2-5	ASGSRGTGRKETQY
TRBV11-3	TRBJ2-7	ASSLTGTSGTYEQY
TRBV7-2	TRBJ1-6	ASSSRPSSYNSPLH
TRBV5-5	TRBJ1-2	ASSLAIGANYGYT
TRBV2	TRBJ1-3	ASSELAGGNTIY
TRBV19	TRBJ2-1	ASSVGWGVQF
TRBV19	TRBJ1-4	ASSRGTTPTNEKLF
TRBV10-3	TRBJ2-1	AISSRGAFFSSYNEQF
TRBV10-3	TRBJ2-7	AISESDRDEQY
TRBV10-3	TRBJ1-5	AISAGGGGQPQH
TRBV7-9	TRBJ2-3	ASSPYRGMTDTQY
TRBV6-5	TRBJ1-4	ASSYSSAPGEKLF
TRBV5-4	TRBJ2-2	ASSLNPSGVSGELF
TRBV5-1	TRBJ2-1	ASSRAGTRDEQF
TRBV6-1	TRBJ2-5	ASRETGARETQY
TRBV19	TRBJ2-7	ASRKDTLLLEQY
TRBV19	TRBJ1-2	ASTPGELGYYGYT
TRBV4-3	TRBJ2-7	ASSRQQGLRDEQY
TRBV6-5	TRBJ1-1	ASSYSNRGTEAF
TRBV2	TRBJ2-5	ASSPQETQY
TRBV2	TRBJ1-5	ASTKMQGGNQPQH